Following are 10 T cell receptor beta chains from one sample sequenced in a study of OX40 agonist ivuxolimab in advanced cancers. The assay was immunoSEQ multiplex PCR, and TCRdb's table has in-frame clones only and misses some. The sample carries 60,000 to 100,000 clones, about 90% recorded once. Here the sequenced sample was CD4+ or CD8+ T cells sorted from blood, taken in a trial of the OX40 agonist ivuxolimab. The receptors derive from an adult with an advanced solid tumor such as melanoma, head and neck, liver or kidney cancer.

The gene calls are TRBV11-2 and TRBJ2-7; 12 bases are a match to TRBD2. V lost 6 bases and J lost 5; bases outside the gene matches: 5. The CDR3 spans 14 residues. Per germline, CDR1 SGHAT and CDR2 FQNNGV. CDR3 in amino acids: CASRRLAGANEQYF. As DNA, the CDR3 is TGTGCCAGCAGACGACTAGCGGGAGCCAACGAGCAGTACTTC.

The chain has TRBV28 and TRBJ1-2; D gene unclear. This CDR3 has 10 residues. V lost 4 bases to trimming and J lost 14 bases, with 11 bases between them. Per germline, CDR1 MDHEN and CDR2 SYDVKM. CDR3 residues: CASSSPTLTF. The DNA of the CDR3 is TGTGCCAGCAGTTCCCCGACACTAACCTTC.

J is TRBJ1-1 and V is TRBV11-3; D is uncertain. V was shortened by 1 base and J by 1 base, with 7 bases between the two germline ends. Germline CDR1 is SGHNT and CDR2 is YENEEA. The CDR3 loop spans 14 amino acids. The CDR3 bases are TGTGCCAGCAGCTTAGTTTCCGGGAACACTGAAGCTTTCTTT. Protein: CASSLVSGNTEAFF.

The chain's CDR3 is CASSPITISTEAFF. The CDR3 region has the DNA TGTGCCAGCAGCCCTATTACTATTAGCACTGAAGCTTTCTTT. V is TRBV9 and J is TRBJ1-1; D gene uncertain. Germline CDR1 and CDR2: SGDLS and YYNGEE. The ends were cut back, 4 bases at V and 4 bases at J, with 14 bases in the middle. The CDR3 loop spans 14 amino acids. Together with reference TRBV9 and TRBJ1-1, the CDR3 gives the full variable domain: DSGVTQTPKHLITATGQRVTLRCSPRSGDLSVYWYQQSLDQGLQFLIQYYNGEERAKGNILERFSAQQFPDLHSELNLSSLELGDSALYFCASSPITISTEAFFGQGTRLTVV.

The V and J genes are TRBV28 and TRBJ2-7; D may be TRBD2 (5 bases). Trimming pared 10 bases from V and 11 bases from J, leaving 24 bases between. This CDR3 region has 13 residues. Looked up from germline, CDR1 is MDHEN and CDR2 is SYDVKM. The CDR3 loop is CATISSGRKVEYF. The CDR3 region has the DNA TGTGCCACCATATCTAGTGGGAGAAAAGTGGAGTACTTC.

V and J are TRBV28 and TRBJ1-4; D remains unclear. CDR3 length equals 14 residues. Trimming removed 3 bases from V and 1 base from J, with 6 bases in between. Germline V gene data show CDR1 as MDHEN and CDR2 as SYDVKM. CDR3 in amino acids: CASSFTGTNEKLFF. CDR3 nucleotides: TGTGCCAGCAGTTTTACGGGAACTAATGAAAAACTGTTTTTT.

The rearrangement uses TRBV5-6 and TRBJ2-1; 11 positions match TRBD2. This CDR3 has 15 amino acids. J lost 4 bases, V lost 1 base, and 1 base had no gene match. The germline V gene has CDR1 SGHDT and CDR2 YYEEEE. Here the CDR3 reads CASSLLAGGYNEQFF. The DNA of the CDR3 is TGTGCCAGCAGCTTGCTAGCGGGAGGATACAATGAGCAGTTCTTC.

This rearrangement joins TRBV6-1 to TRBJ1-3, with D perhaps TRBD1 (5 bases). Trimming removed 5 bases from V and 0 bases from J, with 11 bases in between. The V gene's germline CDR1 is MNHNS and CDR2 SASEGT. The CDR3 is 15 residues long. CDR3 region: CASSQQDHSGNTIYF. The CDR3 region has the DNA TGTGCCAGCAGTCAACAGGACCACTCTGGAAACACCATATATTTT.

The V and J genes are TRBV30 and TRBJ2-6; D could derive from TRBD1 or TRBD2 (5 bases each). The germline gives CDR1 GTSNPN, CDR2 SVGIG (reference sequence). There are 13 residues in the CDR3. The V and J ends lost 4 bases and 8 bases respectively, with 12 bases between them. CDR3 sequence: CAWNRGASNVLTF. In DNA form, the CDR3 reads TGTGCCTGGAATCGAGGGGCATCCAACGTCCTGACTTTC.

The chain couples TRBV11-2 to TRBJ2-7; 9 bases are a match to TRBD1. Trimming took 4 bases from V and 2 from J; bases not matched to a gene: 3. The length of the CDR3 is 14 residues. Germline CDR1 reads SGHAT; CDR2 reads FQNNGV. CDR3 region: CASSWDREAYEQYF. As DNA, the CDR3 is TGTGCCAGCAGCTGGGACAGGGAGGCCTACGAGCAGTACTTC. The variable domain in full, completed from reference TRBV11-2 and TRBJ2-7, reads EAGVAQSPRYKIIEKRQSVAFWCNPISGHATLYWYQQILGQGPKLLIQFQNNGVVDDSQLPKDRFSAERLKGVDSTLKIQPAKLEDSAVYLCASSWDREAYEQYFGPGTRLTVT.